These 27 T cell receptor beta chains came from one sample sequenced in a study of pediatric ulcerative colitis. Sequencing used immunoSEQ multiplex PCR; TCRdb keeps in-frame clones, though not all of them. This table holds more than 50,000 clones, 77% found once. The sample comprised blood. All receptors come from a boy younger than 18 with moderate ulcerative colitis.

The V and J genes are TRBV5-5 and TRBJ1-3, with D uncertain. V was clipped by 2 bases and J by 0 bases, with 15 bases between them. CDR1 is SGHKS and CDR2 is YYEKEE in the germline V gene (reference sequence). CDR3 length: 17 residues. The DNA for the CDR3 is TGTGCCAGCAGCTTAGGACCACCGACAAACTCTGGAAACACCATATATTTT. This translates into CASSLGPPTNSGNTIYF.

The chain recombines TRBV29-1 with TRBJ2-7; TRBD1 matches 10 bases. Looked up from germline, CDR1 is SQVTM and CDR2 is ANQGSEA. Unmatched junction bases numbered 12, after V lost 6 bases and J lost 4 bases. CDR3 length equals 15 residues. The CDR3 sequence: CSVYRQGAYLYEQYF. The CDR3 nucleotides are TGCAGCGTCTACCGACAGGGGGCCTACCTGTACGAGCAGTACTTC.

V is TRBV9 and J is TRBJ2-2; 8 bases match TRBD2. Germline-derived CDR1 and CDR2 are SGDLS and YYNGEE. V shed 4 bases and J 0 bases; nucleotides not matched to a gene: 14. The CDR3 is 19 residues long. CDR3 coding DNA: TGTGCCAGCAGCCTTCTTTCCGGGAGGGGACGTACGAACACCGGGGAGCTGTTTTTT. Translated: CASSLLSGRGRTNTGELFF.

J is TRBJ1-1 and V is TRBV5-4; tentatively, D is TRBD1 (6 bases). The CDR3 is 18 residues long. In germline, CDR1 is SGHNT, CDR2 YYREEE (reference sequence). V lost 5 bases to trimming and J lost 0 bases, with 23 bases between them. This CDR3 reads CASSLPGQFRVMNTEAFF. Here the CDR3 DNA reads TGTGCCAGCAGTCTCCCCGGACAGTTCAGAGTAATGAACACTGAAGCTTTCTTT.

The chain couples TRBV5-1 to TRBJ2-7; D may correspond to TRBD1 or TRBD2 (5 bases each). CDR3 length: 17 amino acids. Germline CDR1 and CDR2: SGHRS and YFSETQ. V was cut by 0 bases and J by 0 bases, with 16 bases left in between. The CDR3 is CASSLASGRESSYEQYF. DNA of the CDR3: TGCGCCAGCAGCTTGGCCAGCGGCAGGGAGAGCTCCTACGAGCAGTACTTC.

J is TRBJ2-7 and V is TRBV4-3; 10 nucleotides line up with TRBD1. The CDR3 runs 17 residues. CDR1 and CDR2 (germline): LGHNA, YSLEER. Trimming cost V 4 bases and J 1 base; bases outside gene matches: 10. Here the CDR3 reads CASSRSGQGVKSYEQYF. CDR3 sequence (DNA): TGCGCCAGCAGCCGATCCGGACAGGGGGTTAAGTCCTACGAGCAGTACTTC.

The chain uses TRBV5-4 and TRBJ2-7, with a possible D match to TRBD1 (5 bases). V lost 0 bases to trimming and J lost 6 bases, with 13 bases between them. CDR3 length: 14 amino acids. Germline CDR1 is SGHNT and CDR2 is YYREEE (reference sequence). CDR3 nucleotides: TGTGCCAGCAGCTTGGCCTGGAAAGGGGCCGAGCAGTACTTC. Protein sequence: CASSLAWKGAEQYF.

Here the CDR3 DNA reads TGTGCCTGGAGTTGGGGGCTAGCGGGGCTTAGCGAGCAGTACTTC. This codes for CAWSWGLAGLSEQYF. J is TRBJ2-5 and V is TRBV30; 9 bases map to TRBD2. The end of the DNA is better explained by TRBJ2-7, so the J call may be wrong. The CDR3 is 15 residues long. Per the germline V gene, CDR1 is GTSNPN and CDR2 is SVGIG (reference sequence).

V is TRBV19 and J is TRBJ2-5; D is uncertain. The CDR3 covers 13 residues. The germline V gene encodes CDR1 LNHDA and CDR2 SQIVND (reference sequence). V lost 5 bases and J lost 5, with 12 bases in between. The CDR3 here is CASSPARKETQYF. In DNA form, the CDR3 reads TGTGCCAGTAGTCCCGCCCGAAAGGAGACCCAGTACTTC.

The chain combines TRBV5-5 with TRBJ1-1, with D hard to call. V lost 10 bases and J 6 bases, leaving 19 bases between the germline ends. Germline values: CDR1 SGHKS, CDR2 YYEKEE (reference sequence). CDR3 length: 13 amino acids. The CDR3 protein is CAVMQNPVAEAFF. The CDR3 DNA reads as TGTGCCGTAATGCAAAACCCGGTGGCTGAAGCTTTCTTT.

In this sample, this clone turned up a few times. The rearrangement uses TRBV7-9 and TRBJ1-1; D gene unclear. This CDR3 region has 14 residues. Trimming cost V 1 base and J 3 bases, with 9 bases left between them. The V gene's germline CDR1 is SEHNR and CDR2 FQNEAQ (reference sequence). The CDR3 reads CASSLVLEYTEAFF. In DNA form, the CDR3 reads TGTGCCAGCAGCTTAGTTCTGGAGTACACTGAAGCTTTCTTT.

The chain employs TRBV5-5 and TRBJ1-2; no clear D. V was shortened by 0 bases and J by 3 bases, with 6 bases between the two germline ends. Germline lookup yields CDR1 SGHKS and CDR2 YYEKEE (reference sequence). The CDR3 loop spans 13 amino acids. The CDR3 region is CASSLGSDYGYTF. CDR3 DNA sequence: TGTGCCAGCAGCTTGGGCTCTGACTATGGCTACACCTTC.

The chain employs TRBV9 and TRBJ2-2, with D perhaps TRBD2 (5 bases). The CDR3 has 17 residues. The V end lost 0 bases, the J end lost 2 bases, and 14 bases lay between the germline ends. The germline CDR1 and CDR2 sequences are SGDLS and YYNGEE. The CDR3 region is CASSVVSGRLNTGELFF. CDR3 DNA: TGTGCCAGCAGCGTAGTGTCTGGCAGACTAAACACCGGGGAGCTGTTTTTT.

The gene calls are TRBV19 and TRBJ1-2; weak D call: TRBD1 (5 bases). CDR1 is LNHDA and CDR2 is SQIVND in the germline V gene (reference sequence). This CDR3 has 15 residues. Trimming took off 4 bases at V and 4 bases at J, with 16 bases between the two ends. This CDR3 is CASSTGGSGGYGYTF. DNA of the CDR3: TGTGCCAGTAGTACTGGGGGTTCCGGGGGCTATGGCTACACCTTC.

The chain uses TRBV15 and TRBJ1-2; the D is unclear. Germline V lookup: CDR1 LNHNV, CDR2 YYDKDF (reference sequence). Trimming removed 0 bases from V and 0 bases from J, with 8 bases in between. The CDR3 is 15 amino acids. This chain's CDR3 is CATSRDRGPNYGYTF. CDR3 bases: TGTGCCACCAGCAGAGATCGCGGCCCTAACTATGGCTACACCTTC.

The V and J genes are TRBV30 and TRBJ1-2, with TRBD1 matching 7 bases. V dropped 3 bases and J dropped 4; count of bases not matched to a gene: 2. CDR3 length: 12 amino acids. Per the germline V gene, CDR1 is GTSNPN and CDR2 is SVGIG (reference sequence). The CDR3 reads CAWRDRVYGYTF. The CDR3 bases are TGTGCCTGGAGAGACAGGGTCTATGGCTACACCTTC.

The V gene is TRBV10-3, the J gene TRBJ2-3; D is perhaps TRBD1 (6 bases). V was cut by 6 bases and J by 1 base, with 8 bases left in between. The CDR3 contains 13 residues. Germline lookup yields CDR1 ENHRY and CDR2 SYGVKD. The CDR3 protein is CAISNRGTDTQYF. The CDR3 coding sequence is TGTGCCATCAGCAACAGGGGCACAGATACGCAGTATTTT.

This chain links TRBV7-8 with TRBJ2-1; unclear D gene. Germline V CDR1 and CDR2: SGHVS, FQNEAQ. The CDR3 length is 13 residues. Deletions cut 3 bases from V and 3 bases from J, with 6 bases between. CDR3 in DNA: TGTGCCAGCAGCTTTACTAACTACAATGAGCAGTTCTTC. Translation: CASSFTNYNEQFF.

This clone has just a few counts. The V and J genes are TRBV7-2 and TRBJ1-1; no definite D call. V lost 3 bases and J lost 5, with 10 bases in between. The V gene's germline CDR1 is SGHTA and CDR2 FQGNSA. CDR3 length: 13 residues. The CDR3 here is CASSFEGVTEAFF. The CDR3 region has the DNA TGTGCCAGCAGCTTCGAGGGTGTGACTGAAGCTTTCTTT.

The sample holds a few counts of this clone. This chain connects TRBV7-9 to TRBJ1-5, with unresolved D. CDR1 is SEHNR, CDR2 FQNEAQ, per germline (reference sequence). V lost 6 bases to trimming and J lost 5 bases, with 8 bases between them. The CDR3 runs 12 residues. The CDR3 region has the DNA TGTGCCAGCAGTATGAGAGATCAGCCCCAGCATTTT. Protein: CASSMRDQPQHF.

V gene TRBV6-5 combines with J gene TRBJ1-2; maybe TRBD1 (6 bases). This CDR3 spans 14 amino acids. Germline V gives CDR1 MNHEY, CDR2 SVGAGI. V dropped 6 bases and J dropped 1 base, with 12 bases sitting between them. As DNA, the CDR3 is TGTGCCAGCAGCCAAGGACAGAGTAACTATGGCTACACCTTC. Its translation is CASSQGQSNYGYTF.

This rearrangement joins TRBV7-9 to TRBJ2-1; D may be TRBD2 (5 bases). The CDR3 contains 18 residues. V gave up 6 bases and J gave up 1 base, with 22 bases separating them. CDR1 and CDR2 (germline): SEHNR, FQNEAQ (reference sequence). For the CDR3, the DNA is TGTGCCAGCAGAAATAGGAGGTCCGACTTCGGGTCCTACAATGAGCAGTTCTTC. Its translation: CASRNRRSDFGSYNEQFF. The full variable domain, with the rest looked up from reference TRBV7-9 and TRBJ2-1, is DTGVSQNPRHKITKRGQNVTFRCDPISEHNRLYWYRQTLGQGPEFLTYFQNEAQLEKSRLLSDRFSAERPKGSFSTLEIQRTEQGDSAMYLCASRNRRSDFGSYNEQFFGPGTRLTVL.

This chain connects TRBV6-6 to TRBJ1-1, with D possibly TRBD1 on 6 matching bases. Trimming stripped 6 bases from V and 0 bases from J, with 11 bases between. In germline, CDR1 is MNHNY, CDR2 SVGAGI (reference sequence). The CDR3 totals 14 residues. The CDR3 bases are TGTGCCAGCAGGCAGACAGGAGTGAACACTGAAGCTTTCTTT. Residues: CASRQTGVNTEAFF.

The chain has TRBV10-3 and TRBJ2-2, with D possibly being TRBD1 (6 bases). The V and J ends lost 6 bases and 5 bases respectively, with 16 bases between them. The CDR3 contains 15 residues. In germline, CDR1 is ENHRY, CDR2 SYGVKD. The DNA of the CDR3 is TGTGCCATCAGGGAAGGGGCAGGGGCGACCGGGGAGCTGTTTTTT. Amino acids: CAIREGAGATGELFF.

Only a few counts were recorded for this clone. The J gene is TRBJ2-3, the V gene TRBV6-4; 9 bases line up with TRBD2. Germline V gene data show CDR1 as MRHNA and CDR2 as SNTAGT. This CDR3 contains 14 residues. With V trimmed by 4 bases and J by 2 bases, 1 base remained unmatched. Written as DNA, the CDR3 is TGTGCCAGCAGTGGCGGGGGGGCCACAGATACGCAGTATTTT. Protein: CASSGGGATDTQYF.

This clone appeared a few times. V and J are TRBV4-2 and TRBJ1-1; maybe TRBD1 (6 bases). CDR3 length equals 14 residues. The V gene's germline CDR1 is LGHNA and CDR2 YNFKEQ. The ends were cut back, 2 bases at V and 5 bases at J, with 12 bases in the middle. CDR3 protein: CASSQKQGGTEAFF. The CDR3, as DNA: TGTGCCAGCAGCCAAAAACAGGGTGGAACTGAAGCTTTCTTT.

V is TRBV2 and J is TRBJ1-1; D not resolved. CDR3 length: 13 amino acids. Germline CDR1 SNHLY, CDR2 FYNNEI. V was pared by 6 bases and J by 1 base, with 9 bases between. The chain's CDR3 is CASRLGTNTEAFF. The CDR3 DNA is TGTGCCAGCAGGCTCGGAACGAACACTGAAGCTTTCTTT.